What follows is one T cell receptor beta chain and its context. Its specificity is not known. The data derive from a study of CD8+CD57+ T cells in acquired aplastic anemia. Study information: Sorting CD4+ and CD8+ cells gave DNA averaging approximately 3 ug.

Study-wide results and limits: Patients shared around 30 CD8+ CDR3 sequences with controls. CD8+ Simpson's diversity did not differ significantly between patients and controls.

It was genomic DNA that served as the template for profiling TCR beta VDJ and CDR3. TCRdb itself ran the reads through MiXCR, one entry per CDR3 protein. The data hold roughly 420,000 distinct CDR3 sequences, with 65% to 80% observed a single time. This CDR3 spans 13 amino acids. Germline V lookup: CDR1 ENHRY, CDR2 SYGVKD. Sequenced: sorted CD4+, CD8+, or CD8+CD57+ T cells (not recorded which) from PBMCs. V gene TRBV10-3 combines with J gene TRBJ1-5, with no clear D. This TCR was sampled from a human donor in good health, serving as a control. In DNA form, the CDR3 reads TGTAGTATCAGTGAGTCAGAACATCAGCCCCAGCATTTT. It yields the protein CSISESEHQPQHF.